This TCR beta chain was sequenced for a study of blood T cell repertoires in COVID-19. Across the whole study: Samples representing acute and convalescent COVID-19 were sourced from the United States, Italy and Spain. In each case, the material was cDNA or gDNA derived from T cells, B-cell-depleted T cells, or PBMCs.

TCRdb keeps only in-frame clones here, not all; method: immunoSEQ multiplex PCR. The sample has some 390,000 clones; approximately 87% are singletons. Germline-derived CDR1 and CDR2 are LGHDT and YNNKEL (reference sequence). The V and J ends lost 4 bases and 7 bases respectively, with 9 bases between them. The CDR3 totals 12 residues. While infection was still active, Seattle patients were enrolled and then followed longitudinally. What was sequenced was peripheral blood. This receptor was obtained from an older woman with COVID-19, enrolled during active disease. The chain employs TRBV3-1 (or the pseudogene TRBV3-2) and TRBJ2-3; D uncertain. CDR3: CASSLTINTQYF. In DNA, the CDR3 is TGTGCCAGCAGCCTTACTATTAATACGCAGTATTTT.